Below, one TCR beta chain is given with its context. Everyone who donated was a Caucasian adult who lived in Nashville, Tennessee. The CDR3 has 15 amino acids. V shed 2 bases, J shed 7 bases, and the junction held 7 bases outside the gene matches. CDR1 and CDR2 (germline): KGHSH, LQKENI. The record originates from a study of shared clonotypes between healthy human individuals. In the study overall: Serving as donors were two women and a few men, whose ages spanned 18 to 49.

This was a deep-level run. Study processing details: In the immunoSEQ data, sequences were junction-only and lacked quality scores, so filtering differed. Libraries were prepared by immunoSEQ multiplex PCR; TCRdb keeps only in-frame clonotypes and omits some of them. Clone size and the V and J calls come from that table; the DNA yielded D and trimming. The repertoire holds 450,000 to 650,000 clones, with roughly four fifths as singletons. This receptor was identified in a woman in her 40s in good health. Some clones in this sample may be carry-over from other donors' samples. The V and J genes are TRBV18 and TRBJ2-1; TRBD1 matches 8 bases. Sequenced input: PBMCs. The CDR3 region has the DNA TGTGCCAGCTCACCAGTGGGCAGGGGGCGGAATGAGCAGTTCTTC. It is translated as CASSPVGRGRNEQFF.